This entry features one T cell receptor beta chain sequence. This CDR3 is built from 11 residues. In germline, CDR1 is MNHEY, CDR2 SVGEGT. V dropped 4 bases and J dropped 4 bases, with 3 bases sitting between them. These data originate in a study of blood T cell repertoires in COVID-19. Assay used: immunoSEQ multiplex PCR; TCRdb lists only in-frame clones, some missing. The table has about 200,000 clones, approximately 81% seen once. V and J are TRBV6-2 or TRBV6-3 and TRBJ2-3; the D is unclear. The sample consisted of peripheral blood. This receptor was identified in a woman older than 75 with acute or convalescent COVID-19. CDR3 region: CASSLSDTQYF. In DNA form, the CDR3 reads TGTGCCAGCAGTTTATCAGATACGCAGTATTTT.